The 6 T cell receptor beta chains below come from one sample, sequenced in a study of radiotherapy plus CTLA-4 blockade in lung cancer. TCRdb keeps only in-frame clones here, not all; method: immunoSEQ multiplex PCR. The table has about 80,000 clones, approximately 80% seen once; the top ten hold approximately 0.79%. The sample consisted of peripheral blood, taken from a patient treated with radiotherapy plus ipilimumab. The receptors here all came from a human donor with non-small cell lung cancer who had stable disease on radiotherapy plus ipilimumab.

The rearrangement links TRBV7-9 to TRBJ1-4, with D hard to call. The CDR3 totals 11 residues. The germline V gene encodes CDR1 SEHNR and CDR2 FQNEAQ (reference sequence). With 7 bases removed from V and 8 bases from J, the gap between germline ends came to 8 bases. The CDR3: CASNSGEKLFF. For the CDR3, the DNA is TGTGCCAGCAATTCTGGGGAAAAACTGTTTTTT.

V usage is TRBV6-5 and J usage is TRBJ2-7; 9 nucleotides line up with TRBD1. Germline V gives CDR1 MNHEY, CDR2 SVGAGI. V lost 6 bases and J lost 5; bases outside the gene matches: 8. This CDR3 comprises 14 residues. CDR3 sequence (DNA): TGTGCCAGCAGGGCGGGACAGGGCGCCCACGAGCAGTACTTC. Protein sequence: CASRAGQGAHEQYF.

The genes are TRBV9 and TRBJ1-3, with TRBD1 matching 7 bases. Germline lookup yields CDR1 SGDLS and CDR2 YYNGEE. The ends lost 3 bases at V and 4 bases at J; junction bases unmatched: 7. The CDR3 extends over 15 amino acids. CDR3 bases: TGTGCCAGCAGCGCGACAGGGCTGCCAGGAAACACCATATATTTT. It translates to CASSATGLPGNTIYF.

This sequence joins TRBV7-8 and TRBJ2-7; 8 bases are a match to TRBD2. With 6 bases clipped from V and 2 bases from J, the junction kept 6 bases outside the gene matches. The CDR3 consists of 14 residues. Per germline, CDR1 SGHVS and CDR2 FQNEAQ. DNA of the CDR3: TGTGCCAGCAGACTAGCGGAGGCAACCTACGAGCAGTACTTC. Encoded protein: CASRLAEATYEQYF.

The V call is TRBV2, the J call TRBJ2-5; 8 bases map to TRBD2. The germline V gene encodes CDR1 SNHLY and CDR2 FYNNEI. The CDR3 has 13 residues. The J segment lost 5 bases and the V segment lost 9 bases, leaving 8 bases of the junction unmatched. This chain's CDR3 is CARGRGGGETQYF. The CDR3 DNA reads as TGTGCCAGAGGCCGGGGGGGCGGGGAGACCCAGTACTTC.

This chain joins TRBV18 and TRBJ1-1; no clear D. Germline loops: CDR1 KGHSH, CDR2 LQKENI. V was shortened by 6 bases and J by 1 base, with 18 bases between the two germline ends. This CDR3 is built from 16 residues. Here the CDR3 DNA reads TGTGCCAGCTCGCCCTATGCCAACCCCGGGAACACTGAAGCTTTCTTT. It is translated as CASSPYANPGNTEAFF.